These 19 T cell receptor beta chains originate from one sample sequenced in a study of identical twins. Using its own MiXCR run on the 5' RACE reads, TCRdb lists one record per CDR3 protein. This sample has around 690,000 distinct CDR3 sequences; less than 25% occur once, and the top ten carry more than 4%. This sample was shared with a second study, whose subject was T cells expressing NK-cell markers.

The material sequenced was PBMCs. Source of these receptors: a woman aged 18-29 years in good health.

In this sample, this clonotype turned up a few times. The chain employs TRBV20-1 and TRBJ2-7; TRBD1 is a possible D gene (6 bases). The length of the CDR3 is 14 residues. V lost 3 bases and J 4 bases, leaving 16 bases between the germline ends. Germline-derived CDR1 and CDR2 are DFQATT and SNEGSKA (reference sequence). The CDR3 sequence is CSARVGQSLYEQYF. The CDR3 DNA reads as TGCAGTGCTAGGGTTGGACAGTCACTATACGAGCAGTACTTC.

The chain links TRBV7-9 to TRBJ2-2; D unresolved. This CDR3 has 11 residues. V lost 5 bases and J 10 bases, leaving 8 bases between the germline ends. Germline CDR1 and CDR2: SEHNR and FQNEAQ (reference sequence). In nucleotides, the CDR3 is TGTGCCAGCAGCCCATCCCTGGAGCTGTTTTTT. This codes for CASSPSLELFF.

The genes are TRBV7-2 and TRBJ2-2, with D possibly matching TRBD1 (6 bases). Trimming shortened V by 3 bases and J by 5 bases, and 13 bases separated the two germline ends. CDR1 and CDR2 from the germline V gene are SGHTA and FQGNSA. The CDR3 totals 15 residues. Here the CDR3 DNA reads TGTGCCAGCAGCTTGGAACAGGGTTCGACCGGGGAGCTGTTTTTT. Translation: CASSLEQGSTGELFF.

The table lists this clonotype with a few counts. The CDR3 bases are TGTGCCAGCAGCTTATTTGGGGTGGCTAGCGGCTACAATGAGCAGTTCTTC. This translates into CASSLFGVASGYNEQFF. The rearrangement uses TRBV7-3 and TRBJ2-1, with TRBD2 matching over 7 bases. V was pared by 2 bases and J by 3 bases, with 10 bases of the junction left unmatched. This CDR3 spans 17 amino acids. Germline V lookup: CDR1 SGHTA, CDR2 FQGTGA.

The rearrangement uses TRBV10-3 and TRBJ2-3; 7 nucleotides match TRBD2. CDR1 and CDR2 from the germline V gene are ENHRY and SYGVKD. The CDR3 contains 13 residues. The ends lost 10 bases at V and 1 base at J; junction bases unmatched: 5. The CDR3 coding sequence is TGTGCCACCGCGGGAGAGGGCACAGATACGCAGTATTTT. Translation gives CATAGEGTDTQYF.

In this sample, this clonotype turned up many times. The chain links TRBV20-1 to TRBJ2-1, with D possibly matching TRBD1 (6 bases). There are 15 residues in the CDR3. Trimming pared 0 bases from V and 3 bases from J, leaving 12 bases between. Germline V gene lookup returns CDR1 DFQATT and CDR2 SNEGSKA (reference sequence). CDR3 in DNA: TGCAGTGCTAGAGATCAGGGGACCGACTACAATGAGCAGTTCTTC. Translated: CSARDQGTDYNEQFF.

The chain is built from TRBV20-1 and TRBJ2-1; 11 nucleotides align to TRBD2. Unmatched junction bases numbered 5, after V lost 6 bases and J lost 4 bases. Germline CDR1 and CDR2: DFQATT and SNEGSKA (reference sequence). The CDR3 contains 14 residues. CDR3 in amino acids: CSAPLAGAYNEQFF. DNA for the CDR3: TGCAGTGCCCCACTAGCGGGAGCTTACAATGAGCAGTTCTTC.

The chain combines TRBV9 with TRBJ2-7, with D perhaps being TRBD1 or TRBD2 (5 bases each). V lost 0 bases to trimming and J lost 1 base, with 11 bases between them. The CDR3 runs to 15 residues. Germline V CDR1 and CDR2: SGDLS, YYNGEE. The CDR3 region has the DNA TGTGCCAGCAGCGTAGGGGGGTACGGTTCCTACGAGCAGTACTTC. This codes for CASSVGGYGSYEQYF.

This clonotype came up a few times. The chain joins TRBV20-1 to TRBJ2-6; D might be TRBD1 (5 bases). Trimming left V 4 bases short and J 2 bases short, with 9 bases between. The CDR3 runs 14 residues. The germline CDR1 and CDR2 sequences are DFQATT and SNEGSKA (reference sequence). CDR3 bases: TGCAGTGCTACCCTGACAGCTGGGGCCAACGTCCTGACTTTC. Amino acids: CSATLTAGANVLTF.

This clonotype was seen a single time. The chain recombines TRBV10-3 with TRBJ2-2; D remains ambiguous. The CDR3 is 16 amino acids. From germline, CDR1 is ENHRY and CDR2 SYGVKD. V was clipped by 3 bases and J by 7 bases, with 18 bases between them. The CDR3, as DNA: TGTGCCATCAGTGACAGATCCCCTCCCAATGACGGGGAGCTGTTTTTT. Translated, it gives CAISDRSPPNDGELFF.

The chain employs TRBV12-3 or TRBV12-4 and TRBJ2-5, with D perhaps TRBD1 or TRBD2 (6 bases each). The CDR3 spans 17 residues. V was cut by 3 bases and J by 2 bases, with 19 bases left in between. For the CDR3, the DNA is TGTGCCAGCAGTTTGGGGGCCGGTAGCGGTCCTCAAGAGACCCAGTACTTC. It specifies CASSLGAGSGPQETQYF.

In this sample, this clonotype turned up a few times. The rearrangement links TRBV7-9 to TRBJ2-1, with D maybe TRBD2 (5 bases). V was cut by 5 bases and J by 3 bases, with 11 bases left in between. Germline V CDR1 and CDR2: SEHNR, FQNEAQ (reference sequence). The CDR3 runs 14 residues. The CDR3 is CASSQWGVYNEQFF. The CDR3 DNA follows: TGTGCCAGCAGCCAATGGGGAGTCTACAATGAGCAGTTCTTC. Combining the CDR3 with reference TRBV7-9 and TRBJ2-1 gives the whole variable domain DTGVSQNPRHKITKRGQNVTFRCDPISEHNRLYWYRQTLGQGPEFLTYFQNEAQLEKSRLLSDRFSAERPKGSFSTLEIQRTEQGDSAMYLCASSQWGVYNEQFFGPGTRLTVL.

This chain joins TRBV6-1 and TRBJ1-2; the D is unclear. The CDR3 spans 11 residues. The germline V gene has CDR1 MNHNS and CDR2 SASEGT. The V end lost 11 bases, the J end lost 3 bases, and 10 bases lay between the germline ends. As DNA, the CDR3 is TGTGCCTACGGAGAGGACTATGGCTACACCTTC. It codes for CAYGEDYGYTF.

This clonotype was recorded a few times. V is TRBV6-2 or TRBV6-3 and J is TRBJ1-5, with 11 bases matching TRBD1. Germline V gene lookup returns CDR1 MNHEY and CDR2 SVGEGT. The CDR3 loop spans 14 amino acids. The junction had 3 bases not matched to a gene; V was cut back by 5 bases and J by 6 bases. CDR3 nucleotide sequence: TGTGCCAGCAGTCGGACAGGGGGCTTTCAGCCCCAGCATTTT. It translates to CASSRTGGFQPQHF.

This CDR3 reads CASRRTPANEKLFF. CDR3 DNA: TGTGCCAGCAGGCGGACTCCCGCTAATGAAAAACTGTTTTTT. The chain carries TRBV5-5 and TRBJ1-4; D remains ambiguous. Germline CDR1 reads SGHKS; CDR2 reads YYEKEE (reference sequence). V shed 5 bases and J shed 3 bases, with 11 bases lying between them. CDR3 length: 14 residues. The variable domain in full, with the rest retrieved from reference TRBV5-5 and TRBJ1-4, is DAGVTQSPTHLIKTRGQQVTLRCSPISGHKSVSWYQQVLGQGPQFIFQYYEKEERGRGNFPDRFSARQFPNYSSELNVNALLLGDSALYLCASRRTPANEKLFFGSGTQLSVL.

This clonotype was recorded a few times. The gene calls are TRBV7-2 and TRBJ2-2; either TRBD1 or TRBD2 may supply D (5 bases each). This CDR3 is built from 13 residues. Germline V lookup: CDR1 SGHTA, CDR2 FQGNSA. V was clipped by 2 bases and J by 7 bases, with 8 bases between them. The CDR3 sequence is CASSLRGVGELFF. Written as DNA, the CDR3 is TGTGCCAGCAGCTTAAGGGGAGTCGGGGAGCTGTTTTTT.

This chain uses TRBV19 with TRBJ2-7, with D possibly matching TRBD1 (5 bases). From germline, CDR1 is LNHDA and CDR2 SQIVND (reference sequence). The V end was cut by 2 bases, the J end by 6 bases, with 14 bases between. The CDR3 runs 14 residues. CDR3 nucleotides: TGTGCCAGTAGTATACAGCAGGGATCGGTCGAGCAGTACTTC. Encoded protein: CASSIQQGSVEQYF.

The J gene is TRBJ2-1, the V gene TRBV10-3, with 7 bases matching TRBD2. CDR3 length: 15 amino acids. Germline-derived CDR1 and CDR2 are ENHRY and SYGVKD. With V trimmed by 8 bases and J by 6 bases, 13 bases remained unmatched. The DNA for the CDR3 is TGTGCCATCGCGTCTAGCGGTTGGCAGGTCAATGAGCAGTTCTTC. Protein: CAIASSGWQVNEQFF.

This clonotype was observed a few times. This chain links TRBV20-1 with TRBJ2-3, with TRBD2 matching over 9 bases. CDR1 is DFQATT and CDR2 is SNEGSKA in the germline V gene (reference sequence). The ends lost 0 bases at V and 4 bases at J; junction bases unmatched: 5. The CDR3 is 15 residues long. CDR3 amino acids: CSARDGGRASDTQYF. As DNA, the CDR3 is TGCAGTGCTAGAGACGGCGGGAGGGCCTCAGATACGCAGTATTTT.